This note documents a single T cell receptor (beta chain) sequence. Antigen: not known. The data are from a study of T cell responses to AZD1222 COVID-19 vaccine. General study results and limits: The sample set comprised mostly white British donors with more females, and clonal diversity was possibly underestimated. No repertoire was sampled before or during the peak T cell response, only after it. Vaccination with two AZD1222 doses was followed by a rise in Spike-specific TCR breadth and depth.

Measured with immunoSEQ multiplex PCR; TCRdb has only the in-frame clones, and not every one. Among about 180,000 clones listed, 85% to 90% were seen once. The CDR3 is 16 amino acids. Germline trimming cut 4 bases from V and 2 bases from J; bases unmatched to any gene: 3. Germline CDR1 is LGHDT and CDR2 is YNNKEL (reference sequence). V gene TRBV3-1 (or the pseudogene TRBV3-2) combines with J gene TRBJ2-3; 13 bases line up with TRBD2. The sample consisted of peripheral blood, taken 28 days after the second AZD1222 dose. This sequence originates from an adult who received the AZD1222 COVID-19 vaccine. CDR3 residues: CASSPGLAGATDTQYF. The CDR3 bases are TGTGCCAGCAGCCCCGGACTAGCGGGGGCCACAGATACGCAGTATTTT.